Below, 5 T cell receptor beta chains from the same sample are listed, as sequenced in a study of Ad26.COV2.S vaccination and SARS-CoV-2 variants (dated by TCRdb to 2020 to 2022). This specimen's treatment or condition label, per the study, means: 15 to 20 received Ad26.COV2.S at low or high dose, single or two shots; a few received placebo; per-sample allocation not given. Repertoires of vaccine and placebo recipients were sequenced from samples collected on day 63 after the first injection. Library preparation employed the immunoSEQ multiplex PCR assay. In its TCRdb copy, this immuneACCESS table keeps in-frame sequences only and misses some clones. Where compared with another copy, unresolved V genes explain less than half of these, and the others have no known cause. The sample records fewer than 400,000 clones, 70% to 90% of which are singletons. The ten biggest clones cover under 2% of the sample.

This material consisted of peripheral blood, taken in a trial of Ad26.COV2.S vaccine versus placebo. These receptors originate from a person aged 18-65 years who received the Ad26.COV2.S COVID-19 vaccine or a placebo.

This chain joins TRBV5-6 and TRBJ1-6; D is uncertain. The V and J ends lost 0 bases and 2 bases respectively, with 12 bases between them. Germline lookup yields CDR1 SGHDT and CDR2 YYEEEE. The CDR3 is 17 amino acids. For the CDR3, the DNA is TGTGCCAGCAGCTTGGGCGGTCACGGTGCCTATAATTCACCCCTCCACTTT. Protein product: CASSLGGHGAYNSPLHF.

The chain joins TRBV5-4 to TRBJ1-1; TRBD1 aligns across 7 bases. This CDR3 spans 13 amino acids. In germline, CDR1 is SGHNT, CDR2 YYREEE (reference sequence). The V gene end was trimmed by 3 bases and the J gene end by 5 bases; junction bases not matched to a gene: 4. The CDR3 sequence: CASSYARGTEAFF. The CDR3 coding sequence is TGTGCCAGCAGCTACGCCAGGGGGACTGAAGCTTTCTTT.

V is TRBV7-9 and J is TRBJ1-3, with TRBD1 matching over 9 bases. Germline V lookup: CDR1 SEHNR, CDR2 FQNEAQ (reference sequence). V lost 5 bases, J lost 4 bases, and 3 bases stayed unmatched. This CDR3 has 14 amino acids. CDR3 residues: CASSTDRGGNTIYF. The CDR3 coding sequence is TGTGCCAGCAGCACGGACAGGGGAGGAAACACCATATATTTT.

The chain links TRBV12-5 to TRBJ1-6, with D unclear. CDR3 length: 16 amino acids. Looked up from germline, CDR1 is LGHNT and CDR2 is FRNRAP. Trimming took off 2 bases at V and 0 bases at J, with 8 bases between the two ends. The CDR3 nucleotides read TGTGCTAGTGGTTTGTTTAGGAGCTCCTATAATTCACCCCTCCACTTT. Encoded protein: CASGLFRSSYNSPLHF.

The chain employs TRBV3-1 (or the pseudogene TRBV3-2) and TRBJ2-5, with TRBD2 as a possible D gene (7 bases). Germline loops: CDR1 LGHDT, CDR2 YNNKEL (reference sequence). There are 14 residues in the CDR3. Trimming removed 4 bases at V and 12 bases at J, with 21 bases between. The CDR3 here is CASSLNEGAGAEYF. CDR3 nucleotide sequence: TGTGCCAGCAGCCTGAACGAAGGGGCGGGGGCAGAGTACTTC.